This is a list of T cell receptor beta chains from one sample in a study of PD-1 blockade in classical Hodgkin lymphoma. Sequencing was performed with immunoSEQ multiplex PCR; in TCRdb, only in-frame clones are kept and a portion is missing. The sample includes some 41,000 clones, approximately 70% seen only once; the top ten take under 3.5%. The specimen was peripheral blood mononuclear cells (PBMCs), collected before the second cycle of nivolumab. The receptor source for this set is a human donor with classical Hodgkin lymphoma. Each CDR3 is given with its conserved first and last residue. The listing skips clone size in some rows; elsewhere it reads once, few, many or a size class.

size,V,CDR3
.,TRBV28,CASFGGLTAGHYGYTF
.,TRBV7-2,CASSLRQGKNTEAFF
.,TRBV10-3,CAISESVAGVRNEQFF
.,TRBV5-6,CASSFQATDTQYF
.,TRBV14,CASSQGGAGGNIQYF
.,TRBV7-2,CASSLRGSGEQFF
.,TRBV30,CALEAQGVGSPLHF
.,TRBV10-3,CAISGQGLEGYTF
few,TRBV7-9,CASSLANSPLHF
few,TRBV6-6,CASSYSRQLGTYEQYF
.,TRBV9,CASSTNPQYF
.,TRBV13,CASSLGLEGDTQYF
.,TRBV6-4,CASSATGGSTDTQYF
few,TRBV30,CAWGQDYEQYF
.,TRBV19,CASRAGVSQPQHF
.,TRBV7-2,CASSLGSSGANVLTF
.,TRBV7-9,CASSLSRTPNTGELFF
.,TRBV5-1,CASSPAPVDRALYSYEQYF
.,TRBV4-1,CASSRRDRSDEQFF
.,TRBV7-2,CASSLKRVYGYTF
.,TRBV19,CASSRSRVAMNTEAFF
.,TRBV29-1,CSAGTGTGELFF
.,TRBV19,CASSFSRNYEQYF
.,TRBV7-8,CASTLRGVDTEAFF
few,TRBV9,CASSPPSTHEQYF
medium-sized,TRBV6-5,CASSLQGTGASPLHF
.,TRBV28,CASSWDRIYEQYF
.,TRBV7-8,CASSLGLRTDYGYTF
.,TRBV28,CASSLRAGGSYEQYF
.,TRBV10-3,CAISAGLGETQYF
few,TRBV5-6,CASSLDSGSYGYTF
.,TRBV11-2,CASSFPGRRYEKLFF
once,TRBV14,CASSQYSVSYNSPLHF
.,TRBV7-2,CASSYALNSNQPQHF
few,TRBV19,CASKQGAVNTEAFF
.,TRBV13,CASSLLAGGGGNTEAFF
.,TRBV18,CASSPQENTEAFF
.,TRBV7-6,CASSLWASGDTQYF
few,TRBV5-6,CASSLGNNYEQYF
few,TRBV5-6,CASSDQTHTQYF
once,TRBV7-8,CASSLPGGERGQEQFF
.,TRBV9,CASRKDSIYGYTF
few,TRBV28,CASSLAPSGRFEQYF
once,TRBV10-3,CALGGGGSSYEQYF
few,TRBV2,CASRGGDGYTF
.,TRBV6-6,CASINDREGYNEQFF
few,TRBV4-3,CASSQDPRLATEAFF
.,TRBV5-6,CASSLVWTGVHEQYF